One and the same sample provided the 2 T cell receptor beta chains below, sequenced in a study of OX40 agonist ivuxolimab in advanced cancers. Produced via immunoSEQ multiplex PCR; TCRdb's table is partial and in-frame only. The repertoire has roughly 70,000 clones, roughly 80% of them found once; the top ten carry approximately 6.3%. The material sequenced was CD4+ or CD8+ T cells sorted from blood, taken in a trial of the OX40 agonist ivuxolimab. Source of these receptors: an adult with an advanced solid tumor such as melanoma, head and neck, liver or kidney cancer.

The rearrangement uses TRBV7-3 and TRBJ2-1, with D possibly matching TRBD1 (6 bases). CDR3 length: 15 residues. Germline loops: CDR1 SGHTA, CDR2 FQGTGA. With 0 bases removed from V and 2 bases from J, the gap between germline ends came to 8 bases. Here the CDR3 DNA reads TGTGCCAGCAGCTTAACAGGGGGACCCTACAATGAGCAGTTCTTC. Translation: CASSLTGGPYNEQFF.

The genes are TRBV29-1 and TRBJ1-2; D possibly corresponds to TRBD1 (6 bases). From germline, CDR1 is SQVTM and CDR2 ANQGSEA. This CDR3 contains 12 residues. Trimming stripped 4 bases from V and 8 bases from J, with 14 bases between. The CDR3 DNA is TGCAGCGTTGTGTCGGGGGGCTGGGGCTACACCTTC. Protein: CSVVSGGWGYTF. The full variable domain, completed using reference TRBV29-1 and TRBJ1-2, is SAVISQKPSRDICQRGTSLTIQCQVDSQVTMMFWYRQQPGQSLTLIATANQGSEATYESGFVIDKFPISRPNLTFSTLTVSNMSPEDSSIYLCSVVSGGWGYTFGSGTRLTVV.